This T cell receptor (beta chain) came from a study of response to subunit inactivated influenza vaccine. A note on this clonotype: Its antigen is unknown.

V shed 7 bases and J 7 bases; nucleotides not matched to a gene: 5. The CDR3 contains 14 residues. TCRdb fed the RT-PCR reads into MiXCR, producing one record per CDR3 protein. The sample records 610,000 or so distinct CDR3 sequences, about 15% being singletons. Overall study results and limits: Only a handful of new T cells, the authors suggested, are recruited with each seasonal influenza vaccination.

The genes are TRBV12-3 or TRBV12-4 and TRBJ2-2; 11 nucleotides agree with TRBD1. This TCR was recovered from a man aged 45-65 years who received an inactivated influenza vaccine. This sample comprised PBMCs from blood, obtained less than 13 days after vaccination. CDR3 sequence (DNA): TGTGCCAGCATGCCCGGGACAGGGGGCGGGGAGCTGTTTTTT. It translates to CASMPGTGGGELFF.